The T cell receptor (beta chain) under discussion was sequenced for a study of response to subunit inactivated influenza vaccine. Concerning this clonotype itself: Its antigen is undetermined. The junction departs from germline at one end; a sequencing error may be responsible.

One entry per CDR3 protein results from TCRdb running MiXCR on the RT-PCR reads. The sample has about 650,000 distinct CDR3 sequences; around 13% are singletons. Findings and caveats of the study: The authors offered the suggestion that each seasonal influenza vaccination recruits few new T cells.

The sequenced sample was PBMCs from blood, obtained less than 15 days before vaccination. The TCR sequence derives from a man aged 45-65 years who received an inactivated influenza vaccine.

CDR3 coding DNA: TGTGCCACCAGCTTGGGAGGCGGGGGGTGGTACGAGCAGTACTTC. It specifies CATSLGGGGWYEQYF. The J gene is TRBJ2-7, the V gene TRBV5-5; 8 bases map to TRBD2. The length of the CDR3 is 15 residues. In germline, CDR1 is SGHKS, CDR2 YYEKEE (reference sequence).